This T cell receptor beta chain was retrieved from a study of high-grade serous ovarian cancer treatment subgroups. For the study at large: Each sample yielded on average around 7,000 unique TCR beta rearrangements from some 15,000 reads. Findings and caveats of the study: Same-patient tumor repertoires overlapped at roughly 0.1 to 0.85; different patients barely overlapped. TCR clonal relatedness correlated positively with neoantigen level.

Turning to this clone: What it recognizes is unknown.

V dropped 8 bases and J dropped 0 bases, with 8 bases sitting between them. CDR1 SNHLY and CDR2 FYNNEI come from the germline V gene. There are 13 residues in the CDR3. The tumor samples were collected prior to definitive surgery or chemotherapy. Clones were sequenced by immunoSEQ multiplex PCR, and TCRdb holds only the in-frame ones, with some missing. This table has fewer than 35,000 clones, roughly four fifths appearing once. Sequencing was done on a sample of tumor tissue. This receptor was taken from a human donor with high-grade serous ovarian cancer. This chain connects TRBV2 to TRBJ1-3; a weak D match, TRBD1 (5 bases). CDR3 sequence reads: CASRGFSGNTIYF. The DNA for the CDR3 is TGTGCCAGCCGGGGCTTCTCTGGAAACACCATATATTTT.